This TCR beta chain was captured by sequencing in a study of regulatory T cells in long-lasting Graves disease. Study-wide findings and caveats: Persistent patients shared 2,700 or so public clonotypes among themselves. Newly diagnosed patients shared fewer, at around 970. Persistent Graves' disease cases displayed lower TCR diversity than newly diagnosed ones.

Trimming stripped 0 bases from V and 8 bases from J, with 14 bases between. Germline values: CDR1 SGDLS, CDR2 YYNGEE. The CDR3 extends over 14 amino acids. The time point is: newly diagnosed GD, antithyroid drugs for less than 3 months. Scientists built the TCR library using RNA that was extracted from PBMCs. Of note for this clonotype: The target antigen is unknown.

Arm-PCR with iRepertoire HTBI primers amplified the CDR3 regions for these TCR beta libraries. Source study methods: Across samples, roughly 64 TRBV and 14 TRBJ segments were found. TCRdb ran MiXCR on the multiplex PCR reads and lists one entry per CDR3 protein. The V and J calls were not made by the authors but by TCRdb's processing. Here the sample spans approximately 470,000 distinct CDR3 sequences, roughly 15% being singletons. These records were also assigned to another study, of T cells in Graves' hyperthyroidism and ophthalmopathy. That work states: The primer set for the first-round RT-PCR of the TCR CDR3 was HTBI.

V and J are TRBV9 and TRBJ1-2; the D is unclear. Here the sequenced sample was peripheral blood mononuclear cells (PBMCs), taken at new diagnosis, from a patient treated with antithyroid drugs. The receptor was isolated from a man in his forties with Graves disease. CDR3 in DNA: TGTGCCAGCAGCGTAGGGACGGAGGCTTGGGGCTACACCTTC. Translated: CASSVGTEAWGYTF. Variable domain in full (rest from reference TRBV9 and TRBJ1-2): DSGVTQTPKHLITATGQRVTLRCSPRSGDLSVYWYQQSLDQGLQFLIQYYNGEERAKGNILERFSAQQFPDLHSELNLSSLELGDSALYFCASSVGTEAWGYTFGSGTRLTVV.